Sequencing of this T cell receptor (beta chain) was carried out in a study of blood T cell repertoires in COVID-19. The overall study: Spain, Italy and the United States supplied samples that represented acute and convalescent COVID-19.

The CDR3 sequence is 13 residues long. Germline V gives CDR1 LNHNV, CDR2 YYDKDF (reference sequence). V was cut by 0 bases and J by 10 bases, with 9 bases left in between. Here immunoSEQ multiplex PCR was the method, and the copy in TCRdb shows in-frame clones only, minus some. The table has more than 300,000 clones, approximately 89% seen once. What was sequenced was PBMCs or T cells enriched from blood (not recorded which). The sequence was obtained from a woman aged 25 to 39 who had recovered from COVID-19. The V gene is TRBV15, the J gene TRBJ1-4, with D unclear. The CDR3: CATSRDWGGKLFF. DNA of the CDR3: TGTGCCACCAGCAGAGATTGGGGAGGAAAACTGTTTTTT.